This entry lists 6 T cell receptor beta chains sequenced from one sample in a study of post-analysis software for immune sequencing data (dated by TCRdb to about 2015). Study-wide findings and limitations: Significantly higher frequencies in patients than in controls were found for roughly 5 TRBV segments, including TRBV5-6, TRBV5-1 and TRBV20-1.

To prepare the library, PCR was applied. Data came from an Illumina HiSeq 2500. To reduce PCR and sequencing biases, unique molecular identifiers were built into the TCR beta cDNA libraries. Using fastp at Q25 and MiXCR, TCRdb reprocessed the public reads and kept productive beta chains. Each record represents a unique CDR3 protein, reported with the most common genes and DNA among its rows. Across this sample there are about 200,000 distinct CDR3 sequences, with approximately 30% seen only once. The ten largest clonotypes hold roughly 3.5% of the sample. What these receptors recognize is not known. Sequenced sample: blood. These receptors all stem from a girl younger than 18 with multiple sclerosis.

In the case of this clonotype: This may be a read error, as it is one base from a much larger clone. This sequence joins TRBV27 and TRBJ2-5; D gene uncertain. CDR3 length: 14 amino acids. Deletions cut 8 bases from V and 7 bases from J, with 20 bases between. From germline, CDR1 is MNHEY and CDR2 SMNVEV (reference sequence). The CDR3 sequence: CASAPRRRPGTQYF. The CDR3 DNA follows: TGTGCCAGCGCACCAAGGAGACGACCAGGGACCCAGTACTTC.

This clonotype came up many times. V usage is TRBV5-1 and J usage is TRBJ2-6; D is perhaps TRBD1 (6 bases). V shed 1 base and J shed 0 bases, with 14 bases lying between them. The CDR3 length is 18 residues. Per germline, CDR1 SGHRS and CDR2 YFSETQ. CDR3 in amino acids: CASSLRLQGASGANVLTF. DNA for the CDR3: TGCGCCAGCAGCTTGCGGCTACAGGGTGCCTCTGGGGCCAACGTCCTGACTTTC.

This clonotype was observed a few times. The chain couples TRBV5-1 to TRBJ2-1, with TRBD2 matching 12 bases. Germline loops: CDR1 SGHRS, CDR2 YFSETQ. This CDR3 contains 19 residues. The V segment lost 4 bases and the J segment 2 bases; nucleotides outside the gene matches: 13. The CDR3 region has the DNA TGCGCCAGCAGCACCGGACTAGCGGGAATTGCAAATACCTACAATGAGCAGTTCTTC. It encodes CASSTGLAGIANTYNEQFF.

This clonotype was counted a few times. The chain links TRBV30 to TRBJ2-7, with D unclear. Germline V CDR1 and CDR2: GTSNPN, SVGIG (reference sequence). The CDR3 runs 13 residues. Between the trimmed V and J ends, which lost 4 bases and 1 base, there was a span of 11 bases. CDR3 in amino acids: CAWTGHGSYEQYF. Written as DNA, the CDR3 is TGTGCCTGGACAGGCCATGGGTCCTACGAGCAGTACTTC. Looking up the rest from reference TRBV30 and TRBJ2-7 gives the full variable domain: SQTIHQWPATLVQPVGSPLSLECTVEGTSNPNLYWYRQAAGRGLQLLFYSVGIGQISSEVPQNLSASRPQDRQFILSSKKLLLSDSGFYLCAWTGHGSYEQYFGPGTRLTVT.

This clonotype has a handful of counts. The chain couples TRBV20-1 to TRBJ2-1, with 7 bases that match TRBD2. In germline, CDR1 is DFQATT, CDR2 SNEGSKA (reference sequence). The CDR3 sequence is 15 residues long. V lost 6 bases and J lost 4; bases outside the gene matches: 12. CDR3 bases: TGCAGTGCCCTTCTCCGGGAGGTTGTTTACAATGAGCAGTTCTTC. This sequence encodes CSALLREVVYNEQFF.

In its sample, this clonotype was seen many times. The V call is TRBV12-3 or TRBV12-4, the J call TRBJ2-4, with 9 bases identical to TRBD2. The trim removed 4 bases at V and 8 bases at J, leaving 12 bases unmatched. The CDR3 totals 16 residues. The CDR3 reads CASSYAGGHYLYIQYF. CDR3 coding DNA: TGTGCCAGCAGTTACGCGGGGGGGCATTACCTTTACATTCAGTACTTC.